The 24 T cell receptor beta chains listed next were all sequenced from one sample in a study of T-cell memory formation after mild COVID-19. TCRdb independently ran MiXCR on the 5' RACE reads; one entry per CDR3 protein. The sample has roughly 180,000 distinct CDR3 sequences; around a sixth are singletons. The specimen was PBMCs or a T cell subset sorted from them (not recorded which). The receptor set was obtained from a man between 18 and 35 years old who had mild COVID-19 (a few samples of this study predate the infection). Cell type and time point are not known.

This clonotype was recorded a few times. The chain links TRBV4-3 to TRBJ1-2, with TRBD1 matching 7 bases. The germline V gene encodes CDR1 LGHNA and CDR2 YSLEER. V dropped 3 bases and J dropped 5; count of bases not matched to a gene: 9. This CDR3 has 15 amino acids. The CDR3 loop is CASSQTYRGGYGYTF. In DNA, the CDR3 is TGCGCCAGCAGCCAGACCTACAGGGGTGGTTATGGCTACACCTTC.

The V call is TRBV5-1, the J call TRBJ2-2; 13 bases fit TRBD2. The CDR3 extends over 16 amino acids. Germline V lookup: CDR1 SGHRS, CDR2 YFSETQ. The junction had 7 bases not matched to a gene; V was cut back by 4 bases and J by 7 bases. Here the CDR3 DNA reads TGCGCCAGCAGCGCCCGGACTAGCGGGGGAAACGGGGAGCTGTTTTTT. It yields the protein CASSARTSGGNGELFF.

This clonotype occurred a few times. The chain joins TRBV3-1 to TRBJ2-1; TRBD1 aligns across 9 bases. CDR1 and CDR2 from the germline V gene are LGHDT and YNNKEL (reference sequence). The CDR3 runs 15 residues. V shed 1 base, J shed 8 bases, and the junction held 6 bases outside the gene matches. DNA for the CDR3: TGTGCCAGCAGCCAAGCGGGACAGGGCGCTTATGAGCAGTTCTTC. This encodes CASSQAGQGAYEQFF.

This clonotype has more than one count but fewer than ten. The chain combines TRBV7-9 with TRBJ2-7, with D unresolved. The CDR3 is 12 amino acids. V was trimmed by 8 bases and J by 6 bases, leaving 14 bases between them. The germline V gene encodes CDR1 SEHNR and CDR2 FQNEAQ (reference sequence). CDR3 residues: CASGIRIGEQYF. CDR3 DNA: TGTGCCAGCGGGATCAGGATCGGCGAGCAGTACTTC. Based on the CDR3 plus reference TRBV7-9 and TRBJ2-7, the full variable domain is DTGVSQNPRHKITKRGQNVTFRCDPISEHNRLYWYRQTLGQGPEFLTYFQNEAQLEKSRLLSDRFSAERPKGSFSTLEIQRTEQGDSAMYLCASGIRIGEQYFGPGTRLTVT.

V is TRBV4-3 and J is TRBJ2-1; 7 bases fit TRBD1. CDR1 LGHNA and CDR2 YSLEER come from the germline V gene. V shed 4 bases, J shed 10 bases, and the junction held 4 bases outside the gene matches. CDR3 length equals 12 residues. DNA of the CDR3: TGCGCCAGCAGCCGAAGACAGGGAGAGCAGTTCTTC. Translated, it gives CASSRRQGEQFF.

The chain couples TRBV28 to TRBJ2-3; 8 bases fit TRBD2. This CDR3 region has 15 residues. Germline V CDR1 and CDR2: MDHEN, SYDVKM. V shed 6 bases and J 3 bases; nucleotides not matched to a gene: 8. The CDR3 loop is CASSPGGLRTDTQYF. The CDR3 DNA reads as TGTGCCAGCAGCCCGGGGGGGCTCAGAACAGATACGCAGTATTTT.

The CDR3 sequence: CASSYSPQGNIQYF. DNA of the CDR3: TGTGCCAGCAGTTACTCTCCCCAGGGGAACATTCAGTACTTC. V and J are TRBV6-5 and TRBJ2-4; possible D gene TRBD1, 6 bases. CDR1 MNHEY and CDR2 SVGAGI come from the germline V gene. The CDR3 runs to 14 residues. Trimming removed 0 bases from V and 7 bases from J, with 10 bases in between.

This clonotype turned up a few times. V and J are TRBV7-2 and TRBJ2-3, with 7 positions matching TRBD1. J lost 4 bases, V lost 7 bases, and 5 bases had no gene match. The CDR3 contains 13 residues. Germline V gene data show CDR1 as SGHTA and CDR2 as FQGNSA. The CDR3, as DNA: TGTGCCAGCAAATCAACAGGGGCAGATACGCAGTATTTT. As protein: CASKSTGADTQYF.

The V call is TRBV7-9, the J call TRBJ1-5, with D perhaps matching TRBD1 (5 bases). Germline assignment: CDR1 SEHNR and CDR2 FQNEAQ (reference sequence). V lost 3 bases to trimming and J lost 8 bases, with 11 bases between them. The CDR3 length is 13 residues. In DNA, the CDR3 is TGTGCCAGCAGCTTTACTCAGGGAGAGCCCCAGCATTTT. This gives the protein CASSFTQGEPQHF.

This clonotype appeared a few times. The genes are TRBV4-3 and TRBJ1-2; D is unclear. Germline CDR1 and CDR2: LGHNA and YSLEER. Trimming took off 5 bases at V and 0 bases at J, with 16 bases between the two ends. This CDR3 is built from 16 residues. The DNA for the CDR3 is TGCGCCAGCAGCGTGGCCGGAAAGGGAGCTAACTATGGCTACACCTTC. Residues: CASSVAGKGANYGYTF.

This clonotype has more than one count but fewer than ten. J is TRBJ2-7 and V is TRBV12-3 or TRBV12-4; D remains unclear. This CDR3 is built from 14 residues. V gave up 0 bases and J gave up 0 bases, with 6 bases separating them. The CDR3: CASSLAHTSYEQYF. The CDR3 nucleotides are TGTGCCAGCAGTTTAGCGCACACCTCCTACGAGCAGTACTTC.

There are a few counts of this clonotype. The chain links TRBV7-9 to TRBJ1-1, with no clear D. The CDR3 is 11 residues long. Deletions cut 1 base from V and 9 bases from J, with 6 bases between. Germline CDR1 and CDR2: SEHNR and FQNEAQ (reference sequence). CDR3 loop: CASSLGQKAFF. The CDR3 nucleotides read TGTGCCAGCAGCTTAGGCCAGAAAGCTTTCTTT. Full variable domain (rest looked up from reference TRBV7-9 and TRBJ1-1): DTGVSQNPRHKITKRGQNVTFRCDPISEHNRLYWYRQTLGQGPEFLTYFQNEAQLEKSRLLSDRFSAERPKGSFSTLEIQRTEQGDSAMYLCASSLGQKAFFGQGTRLTVV.

The chain carries TRBV20-1 and TRBJ2-4; 11 bases agree with TRBD2. Germline CDR1 DFQATT, CDR2 SNEGSKA (reference sequence). This CDR3 has 14 residues. With V trimmed by 6 bases and J by 3 bases, 4 bases remained unmatched. CDR3 bases: TGCAGTGCCGGGACTAGCGGTGGCAAAAACATTCAGTACTTC. It specifies CSAGTSGGKNIQYF.

This clonotype was counted only a few times. V and J are TRBV4-3 and TRBJ1-2; TRBD1 aligns across 7 bases. The CDR3 loop spans 14 amino acids. Germline V gene lookup returns CDR1 LGHNA and CDR2 YSLEER. Trimming took 4 bases from V and 13 from J; bases not matched to a gene: 15. This chain's CDR3 is CASSLHRGTGYGTF. CDR3 nucleotide sequence: TGCGCCAGCAGCCTCCACAGGGGAACCGGCTACGGCACCTTC.

This clonotype was seen a single time. This chain joins TRBV6-6 and TRBJ1-1; D gene ambiguous. The CDR3 is 14 amino acids. Germline V gives CDR1 MNHNY, CDR2 SVGAGI (reference sequence). The V gene lost 2 bases and the J gene lost 2 bases, with 9 bases spanning the gap. The CDR3 is CASSYKVINTEAFF. The CDR3 DNA reads TGTGCCAGCAGTTACAAGGTCATCAACACTGAAGCTTTCTTT.

This clonotype was seen only a few times. The chain recombines TRBV5-6 with TRBJ1-1; TRBD1 is a possible D gene (5 bases). CDR1 is SGHDT and CDR2 is YYEEEE in the germline V gene. CDR3 length: 15 residues. V lost 0 bases to trimming and J lost 1 base, with 10 bases between them. In nucleotides, the CDR3 is TGTGCCAGCAGCTTGGTCAGGCAGGGGAACACTGAAGCTTTCTTT. This translates into CASSLVRQGNTEAFF.

The chain combines TRBV4-1 with TRBJ2-3; D perhaps matches TRBD2 (6 bases). The CDR3 is made up of 15 amino acids. Trimming removed 1 base at V and 4 bases at J, with 12 bases between. CDR1 and CDR2 from the germline V gene are MGHRA and YSYEKL. The CDR3 DNA sequence: TGCGCCAGCAGCCAAGTGGGACTCCCGCCAGATACGCAGTATTTT. This encodes CASSQVGLPPDTQYF.

The genes are TRBV5-1 and TRBJ1-2, with TRBD1 matching 10 bases. The V segment lost 4 bases and the J segment 7 bases; nucleotides outside the gene matches: 7. This CDR3 contains 14 residues. Germline values: CDR1 SGHRS, CDR2 YFSETQ. CDR3 protein: CASSPGQGMVGYTF. The CDR3 bases are TGCGCCAGCAGCCCGGGACAGGGGATGGTTGGCTACACCTTC.

The V and J genes are TRBV7-8 and TRBJ1-2; possibly TRBD1 for D (5 bases). The CDR3 is 15 residues long. Trimming left V 6 bases short and J 5 bases short, with 19 bases between. Germline V lookup: CDR1 SGHVS, CDR2 FQNEAQ. The CDR3 coding sequence is TGTGCCAGCAGTGGGGGAGAGGAAATGCGGTATGGCTACACCTTC. Its protein is CASSGGEEMRYGYTF.

The rearrangement uses TRBV12-3 or TRBV12-4 and TRBJ2-3, with TRBD2 matching 7 bases. V lost 3 bases, J lost 4 bases, and 4 bases stayed unmatched. The CDR3 covers 14 residues. In DNA form, the CDR3 reads TGTGCCAGCAGTTTTGGACTAGTCCCAGATACGCAGTATTTT. Its protein is CASSFGLVPDTQYF.

A few counts support this clonotype. This chain uses TRBV4-2 with TRBJ2-5; 8 bases are a match to TRBD2. Germline trimming cut 1 base from V and 0 bases from J; bases unmatched to any gene: 7. Germline V gene lookup returns CDR1 LGHNA and CDR2 YNFKEQ. CDR3 length: 17 residues. The CDR3 DNA reads TGTGCCAGCAGCCAAGGCGAGCGGGGGTACTACCAAGAGACCCAGTACTTC. It specifies CASSQGERGYYQETQYF.

This clonotype appeared a few times. The chain recombines TRBV5-1 with TRBJ2-7; D may be TRBD2 (5 bases). The CDR3 consists of 13 residues. V gave up 6 bases and J gave up 0 bases, with 10 bases separating them. Germline values: CDR1 SGHRS, CDR2 YFSETQ. In nucleotides, the CDR3 is TGCGCCAGCACGTCAGCGGACTCCTACGAGCAGTACTTC. This translates into CASTSADSYEQYF.

V gene TRBV6-2 or TRBV6-3 combines with J gene TRBJ2-1; D possibly matches TRBD1 or TRBD2 (6 bases each). Germline CDR1 MNHEY, CDR2 SVGEGT. V was trimmed by 6 bases and J by 5 bases, leaving 20 bases between them. This CDR3 contains 16 residues. The CDR3 loop is CASSLLRGVVDNEQFF. The CDR3 nucleotides are TGTGCCAGCAGCCTCCTGAGGGGGGTAGTGGACAATGAGCAGTTCTTC.

This chain joins TRBV12-3 or TRBV12-4 and TRBJ1-5; TRBD1 matches 9 bases. CDR3 size: 17 residues. V gave up 6 bases and J gave up 2 bases; unmatched junction bases: 11. CDR3 coding DNA: TGTGCCAGCAGAAATACGACAGGGGGAAGGCGCAATCAGCCCCAGCATTTT. It translates to CASRNTTGGRRNQPQHF.